This TCR beta chain emerged from a study of regulatory and conventional T cells in RAG deficiency. The study's findings and limits: RAG-deficient patients showed markedly lower Shannon entropy and higher Simpson indices than control T-cell subsets. Omenn CD25-high CD127-low cells may be activated cells, not true Tregs. Omenn patients showed >75% Treg-Tconv overlap and shorter CDR3 lengths.

Some clones are missing from TCRdb's copy, which holds only in-frame ones; the method was immunoSEQ multiplex PCR. The data hold about 30,000 clones, with about 96% observed a single time. The sorted conventional CD4+ T cells were CD25-low and CD127-high, with genomic DNA sequenced. Concerning this clone: Its specificity is unknown.

This sample was also put to use in a study of regulatory T cells. This second report adds: The primer mix had 52 TRBV and 13 TRBJ primers.

This TCR came from a human donor in good health. The sample consisted of CD25- CD4+ T cells sorted from blood.

DNA of the CDR3: TGTGCCAGCAGTTACGGGGACAGGGACTTCAACTATGGCTACACCTTC. Protein: CASSYGDRDFNYGYTF. The chain links TRBV6-5 to TRBJ1-2, with TRBD1 identical over 9 bases. CDR3 length: 16 residues. Trimming at V came to 2 bases and at J to 2 bases, leaving 6 bases not matched to a gene. Per germline, CDR1 MNHEY and CDR2 SVGAGI.